These T cell receptor beta chains were read from a single sample in a study of T cells in Graves' hyperthyroidism and ophthalmopathy. TCRdb ran MiXCR on the multiplex PCR reads and lists one entry per CDR3 protein. The sample comprises fewer than 550,000 distinct CDR3 sequences, 15% to 19% of which are singletons, and roughly 7.4% rests with the top ten. The sequenced material came from blood. The receptors stem from a woman between 18 and 29 years old with Graves' hyperthyroidism. The CDR3 runs from the conserved cysteine through the conserved F or W. The order of the fields is V gene, J gene, clone size, D gene, CDR3 protein, CDR3 DNA. A D gene is named only where the DNA matches it firmly. Rows give clone size only sometimes, using once, few, many, or a class for an expanded clone.

v_call: TRBV7-2
j_call: TRBJ2-6
clone_size: NA
d_call: NA
cdr3_aa: CATPPSGTSTGANVLTF
cdr3_nt: TGTGCCACCCCCCCCTCCGGGACATCCACTGGGGCCAACGTCCTGACTTTC

v_call: TRBV6-2/TRBV6-3
j_call: TRBJ2-7
clone_size: many
d_call: TRBD2
cdr3_aa: CASSSAGTSGFEQYF
cdr3_nt: TGTGCCAGCAGTTCCGCCGGGACTAGCGGATTCGAGCAGTACTTC

v_call: TRBV20-1
j_call: TRBJ1-1
clone_size: many
d_call: NA
cdr3_aa: CSASPGGDTEAFF
cdr3_nt: TGCAGTGCATCACCGGGAGGGGACACTGAAGCTTTCTTT

v_call: TRBV28
j_call: TRBJ2-3
clone_size: many
d_call: TRBD2
cdr3_aa: CASGSGGGAGDTQYF
cdr3_nt: TGTGCCAGCGGCTCCGGGGGGGGGGCAGGAGATACGCAGTATTTT

v_call: TRBV30
j_call: TRBJ2-1
clone_size: many
d_call: TRBD2
cdr3_aa: CAWSSGRMDEQFF
cdr3_nt: TGTGCCTGGAGTAGCGGGAGGATGGATGAGCAGTTCTTC

v_call: TRBV5-6
j_call: TRBJ2-1
clone_size: many
d_call: NA
cdr3_aa: CASSLAAGGLNDEQFF
cdr3_nt: TGTGCCAGCAGCTTGGCCGCAGGCGGGTTGAACGATGAGCAGTTCTTC

v_call: TRBV28
j_call: TRBJ1-5
clone_size: many
d_call: NA
cdr3_aa: CASCLGGQSTDQPQHF
cdr3_nt: TGTGCCAGCTGCTTGGGGGGGCAGAGTACAGATCAGCCCCAGCATTTT

v_call: TRBV28
j_call: TRBJ1-6
clone_size: NA
d_call: NA
cdr3_aa: CASSLHNSPLHF
cdr3_nt: TGTGCCAGCAGTTTACATAATTCACCCCTCCACTTT

v_call: TRBV6-1
j_call: TRBJ2-6
clone_size: few
d_call: TRBD1
cdr3_aa: CASSLRDRAEGANVLTF
cdr3_nt: TGTGCCAGCAGTCTCCGGGACAGGGCGGAAGGGGCCAACGTCCTGACTTTC

v_call: TRBV7-2
j_call: TRBJ1-5
clone_size: many
d_call: NA
cdr3_aa: CASSWSPDSNQPQHF
cdr3_nt: TGTGCCAGCAGCTGGTCGCCAGACAGCAATCAGCCCCAGCATTTT

v_call: TRBV6-5
j_call: TRBJ1-2
clone_size: many
d_call: TRBD1
cdr3_aa: CASSYSWTGDGYTF
cdr3_nt: TGTGCCAGCAGTTACTCCTGGACAGGGGACGGCTACACCTTC

v_call: TRBV4-1
j_call: TRBJ2-1
clone_size: NA
d_call: NA
cdr3_aa: CASSQEDPRSYNEQFF
cdr3_nt: TGCGCCAGCAGCCAAGAGGACCCTCGCTCCTACAATGAGCAGTTCTTC

v_call: TRBV11-3
j_call: TRBJ1-3
clone_size: many
d_call: NA
cdr3_aa: CASSRGKGSGNTIYF
cdr3_nt: TGTGCCAGCTCCCGCGGGAAGGGCTCTGGAAACACCATATATTTT

v_call: TRBV30
j_call: TRBJ2-1
clone_size: many
d_call: NA
cdr3_aa: CAWSAGVNEQFF
cdr3_nt: TGTGCCTGGAGTGCCGGAGTCAATGAGCAGTTCTTC

v_call: TRBV12-3/TRBV12-4
j_call: TRBJ1-2
clone_size: many
d_call: NA
cdr3_aa: CASSSDYGYTF
cdr3_nt: TGTGCCAGCAGTTCCGACTATGGCTACACCTTC

v_call: TRBV7-9
j_call: TRBJ2-7
clone_size: many
d_call: NA
cdr3_aa: CASSSNYEQYF
cdr3_nt: TGTGCCAGCAGCTCGAACTACGAGCAGTACTTC

v_call: TRBV7-9
j_call: TRBJ1-1
clone_size: many
d_call: NA
cdr3_aa: CASSLDLNTEAFF
cdr3_nt: TGTGCCAGCAGCTTAGACCTGAACACTGAAGCTTTCTTT

v_call: TRBV6-5
j_call: TRBJ2-1
clone_size: many
d_call: NA
cdr3_aa: CASSYPDQGPAYNEQFF
cdr3_nt: TGTGCCAGCAGTTACCCGGATCAGGGACCCGCCTACAATGAGCAGTTCTTC

v_call: TRBV5-4
j_call: TRBJ1-2
clone_size: NA
d_call: TRBD1
cdr3_aa: CASSSGTALYNYGYTF
cdr3_nt: TGTGCCAGCAGCTCCGGGACAGCTCTTTATAACTATGGCTACACCTTC

v_call: TRBV12-3/TRBV12-4
j_call: TRBJ1-3
clone_size: many
d_call: NA
cdr3_aa: CASSLTYGGNTIYF
cdr3_nt: TGTGCCAGCAGTTTAACATACGGCGGAAACACCATATATTTT

v_call: TRBV29-1
j_call: TRBJ2-5
clone_size: many
d_call: TRBD1
cdr3_aa: CSVLQGAETQYF
cdr3_nt: TGCAGCGTCCTACAGGGGGCTGAGACCCAGTACTTC

v_call: TRBV6-1
j_call: TRBJ2-5
clone_size: few
d_call: TRBD1
cdr3_aa: CASSERTGEETQYF
cdr3_nt: TGTGCCAGCAGTGAGAGGACAGGGGAAGAGACCCAGTACTTC

v_call: TRBV30
j_call: TRBJ1-6
clone_size: NA
d_call: NA
cdr3_aa: CAYNRAGSPLHF
cdr3_nt: TGTGCCTACAACAGGGCAGGGTCACCCCTCCACTTT

v_call: TRBV5-1
j_call: TRBJ2-2
clone_size: many
d_call: NA
cdr3_aa: CASSLRGVDTGELFF
cdr3_nt: TGCGCCAGCAGCCTAAGGGGGGTTGACACCGGGGAGCTGTTTTTT

v_call: TRBV13
j_call: TRBJ2-2
clone_size: NA
d_call: TRBD1
cdr3_aa: CASSLALGQGRPGEPFF
cdr3_nt: TGTGCCAGCAGCTTAGCCCTGGGACAGGGGCGGCCCGGGGAGCCGTTTTTT

v_call: TRBV20-1
j_call: TRBJ2-1
clone_size: many
d_call: TRBD1
cdr3_aa: CSASTGTAYNEQFF
cdr3_nt: TGCAGTGCTAGTACCGGGACAGCATACAATGAGCAGTTCTTC

v_call: TRBV12-3/TRBV12-4
j_call: TRBJ1-2
clone_size: NA
d_call: TRBD1
cdr3_aa: CASSISGTGGRRSYGYTF
cdr3_nt: TGTGCCAGCAGTATATCCGGGACAGGGGGCCGTAGGTCTTATGGCTACACCTTC

v_call: TRBV6-4
j_call: TRBJ1-5
clone_size: many
d_call: NA
cdr3_aa: CASSVDRSSNQPQHF
cdr3_nt: TGTGCCAGCAGCGTAGACCGTTCAAGCAATCAGCCCCAGCATTTT

v_call: TRBV12-3/TRBV12-4
j_call: TRBJ2-7
clone_size: many
d_call: TRBD2
cdr3_aa: CASSVAGEFSYEQYF
cdr3_nt: TGTGCCAGCAGCGTAGCGGGTGAATTCTCCTACGAGCAGTACTTC

v_call: TRBV27
j_call: TRBJ1-5
clone_size: few
d_call: NA
cdr3_aa: CASSLGRSNQPQHF
cdr3_nt: TGTGCCAGCAGTTTAGGCAGAAGCAATCAGCCCCAGCATTTT

v_call: TRBV5-8
j_call: TRBJ2-7
clone_size: many
d_call: NA
cdr3_aa: CASVGVGEGNEQYF
cdr3_nt: TGTGCCAGTGTCGGGGTTGGTGAGGGCAACGAGCAGTACTTC

v_call: TRBV19
j_call: TRBJ1-2
clone_size: NA
d_call: NA
cdr3_aa: CASSIAQGVGGYTF
cdr3_nt: TGTGCCAGTAGTATAGCCCAGGGCGTCGGTGGCTACACCTTC

v_call: TRBV2
j_call: TRBJ1-5
clone_size: NA
d_call: NA
cdr3_aa: CASRGDGNQPQHF
cdr3_nt: TGTGCCAGCCGGGGGGACGGCAATCAGCCCCAGCATTTT

v_call: TRBV11-2
j_call: TRBJ2-5
clone_size: many
d_call: TRBD1
cdr3_aa: CASSTGTGVETQYF
cdr3_nt: TGTGCCAGCAGCACCGGGACAGGGGTCGAGACCCAGTACTTC

v_call: TRBV18
j_call: TRBJ2-3
clone_size: many
d_call: TRBD2
cdr3_aa: CASSSRTSGETDTQYF
cdr3_nt: TGTGCCAGCTCCTCACGGACTAGCGGGGAAACAGATACGCAGTATTTT

v_call: TRBV16
j_call: TRBJ1-2
clone_size: many
d_call: NA
cdr3_aa: CASSPAGDSYGYTF
cdr3_nt: TGTGCCAGCAGCCCCGCCGGAGATAGCTATGGCTACACCTTC

v_call: TRBV11-2
j_call: TRBJ1-1
clone_size: NA
d_call: NA
cdr3_aa: CASSLDTDEAFF
cdr3_nt: TGTGCCAGCAGCTTAGATACGGATGAAGCTTTCTTT

v_call: TRBV4-1
j_call: TRBJ1-1
clone_size: many
d_call: NA
cdr3_aa: CASSRTGPNTEAFF
cdr3_nt: TGCGCCAGCTCACGTACAGGGCCGAACACTGAAGCTTTCTTT

v_call: TRBV13
j_call: TRBJ1-2
clone_size: many
d_call: NA
cdr3_aa: CASSLGGGVYAPGYTF
cdr3_nt: TGTGCCAGCAGCTTAGGAGGTGGGGTGTATGCCCCTGGCTACACCTTC

v_call: TRBV7-9
j_call: TRBJ1-2
clone_size: many
d_call: NA
cdr3_aa: CASSPSDKNYGYTF
cdr3_nt: TGTGCCAGCAGCCCTTCGGACAAAAACTATGGCTACACCTTC

v_call: TRBV24-1
j_call: TRBJ2-3
clone_size: many
d_call: NA
cdr3_aa: CATSDDSTDTQYF
cdr3_nt: TGTGCCACCAGTGACGACAGCACAGATACGCAGTATTTT